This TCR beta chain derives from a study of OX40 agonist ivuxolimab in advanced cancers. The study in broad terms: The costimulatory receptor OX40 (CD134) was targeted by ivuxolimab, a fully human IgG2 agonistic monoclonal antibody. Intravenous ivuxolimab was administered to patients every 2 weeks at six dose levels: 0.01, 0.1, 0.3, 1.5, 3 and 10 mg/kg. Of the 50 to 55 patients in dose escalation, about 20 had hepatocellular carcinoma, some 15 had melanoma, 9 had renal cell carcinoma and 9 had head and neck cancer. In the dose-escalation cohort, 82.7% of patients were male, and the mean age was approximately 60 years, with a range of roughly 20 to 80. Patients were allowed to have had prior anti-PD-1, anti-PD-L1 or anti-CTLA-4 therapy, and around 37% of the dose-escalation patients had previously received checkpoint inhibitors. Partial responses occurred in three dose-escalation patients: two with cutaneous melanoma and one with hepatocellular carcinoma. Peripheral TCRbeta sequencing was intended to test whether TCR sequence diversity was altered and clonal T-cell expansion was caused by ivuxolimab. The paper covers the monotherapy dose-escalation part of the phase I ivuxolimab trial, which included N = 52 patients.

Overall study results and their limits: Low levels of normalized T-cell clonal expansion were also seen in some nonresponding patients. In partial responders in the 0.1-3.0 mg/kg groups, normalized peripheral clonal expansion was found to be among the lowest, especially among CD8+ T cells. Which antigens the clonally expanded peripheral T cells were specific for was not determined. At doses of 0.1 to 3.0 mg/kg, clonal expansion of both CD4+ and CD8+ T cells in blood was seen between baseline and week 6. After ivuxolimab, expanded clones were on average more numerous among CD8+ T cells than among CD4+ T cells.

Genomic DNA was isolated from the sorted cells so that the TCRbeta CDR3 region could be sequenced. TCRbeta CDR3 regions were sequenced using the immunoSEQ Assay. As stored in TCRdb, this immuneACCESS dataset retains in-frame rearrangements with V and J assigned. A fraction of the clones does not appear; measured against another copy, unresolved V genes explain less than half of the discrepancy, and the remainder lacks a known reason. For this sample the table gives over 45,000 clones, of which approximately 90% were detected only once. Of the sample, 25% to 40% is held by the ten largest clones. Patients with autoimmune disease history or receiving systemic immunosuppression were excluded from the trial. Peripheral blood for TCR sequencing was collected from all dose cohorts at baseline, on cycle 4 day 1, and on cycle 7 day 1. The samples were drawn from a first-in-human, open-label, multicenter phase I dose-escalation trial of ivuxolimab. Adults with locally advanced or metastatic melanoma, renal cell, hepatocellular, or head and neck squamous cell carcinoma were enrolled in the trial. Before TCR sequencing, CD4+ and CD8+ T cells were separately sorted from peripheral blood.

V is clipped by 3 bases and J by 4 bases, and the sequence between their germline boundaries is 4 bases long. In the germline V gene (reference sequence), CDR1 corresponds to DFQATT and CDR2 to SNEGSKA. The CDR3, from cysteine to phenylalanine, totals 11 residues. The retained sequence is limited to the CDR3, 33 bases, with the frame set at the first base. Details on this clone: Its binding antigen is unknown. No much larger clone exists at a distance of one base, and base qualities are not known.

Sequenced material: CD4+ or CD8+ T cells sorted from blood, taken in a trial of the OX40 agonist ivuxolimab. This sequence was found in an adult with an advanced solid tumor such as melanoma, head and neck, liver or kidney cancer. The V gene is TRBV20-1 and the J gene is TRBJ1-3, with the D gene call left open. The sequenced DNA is TGCAGTGCTAGGGAAGGAAACACCATATATTTT. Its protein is CSAREGNTIYF.